This passage covers 12 T cell receptor beta chains from one sample sequenced in a study of T cell responses to AZD1222 COVID-19 vaccine. Generated by immunoSEQ multiplex PCR, the TCRdb table keeps only in-frame clones and is missing some. The table lists 140,000 to 150,000 clones, 89% of them singletons. The sample consisted of peripheral blood, taken on day 0 of AZD1222 vaccination. The receptors come from an adult in good health.

This sequence joins TRBV4-1 and TRBJ1-5; D call uncertain. Deletions cut 1 base from V and 2 bases from J, with 9 bases between. This CDR3 is built from 15 residues. CDR1 and CDR2 from the germline V gene are MGHRA and YSYEKL. The CDR3 here is CASSQVVPGNQPQHF. The DNA for the CDR3 is TGCGCCAGCAGCCAAGTCGTTCCGGGCAATCAGCCCCAGCATTTT.

The chain joins TRBV5-5 to TRBJ1-5; maybe TRBD1 (5 bases). Germline CDR1 SGHKS, CDR2 YYEKEE (reference sequence). This CDR3 has 16 amino acids. Trimming removed 1 base from V and 6 bases from J, with 17 bases in between. The CDR3 nucleotides read TGTGCCAGCAGCTTGCGTTCGATAGGGGCGGGTCAGCCCCAGCATTTT. Its translation is CASSLRSIGAGQPQHF. The whole variable domain, filled in from reference TRBV5-5 and TRBJ1-5, reads DAGVTQSPTHLIKTRGQQVTLRCSPISGHKSVSWYQQVLGQGPQFIFQYYEKEERGRGNFPDRFSARQFPNYSSELNVNALLLGDSALYLCASSLRSIGAGQPQHFGDGTRLSIL.

This sequence joins TRBV5-1 and TRBJ1-1; tentative D call: TRBD1 (6 bases). Trimming removed 7 bases at V and 5 bases at J, with 15 bases between. CDR1 SGHRS and CDR2 YFSETQ come from the germline V gene. The CDR3 is made up of 13 amino acids. CDR3 loop: CASGRGLQTEAFF. Here the CDR3 DNA reads TGCGCCAGCGGGAGGGGGTTGCAGACTGAAGCTTTCTTT.

The sample holds one count of this clone. The V gene is TRBV5-6, the J gene TRBJ2-3; 14 nucleotides agree with TRBD2. This CDR3 is built from 17 residues. J lost 5 bases, V lost 6 bases, and 11 bases had no gene match. Germline V gene lookup returns CDR1 SGHDT and CDR2 YYEEEE. CDR3 DNA sequence: TGTGCCAGCACCTACAGGGGACTAGCGGGAGTGTTAGATACGCAGTATTTT. It is translated as CASTYRGLAGVLDTQYF.

This chain connects TRBV7-9 to TRBJ1-1; 10 bases are a match to TRBD1. The J segment lost 7 bases and the V segment lost 5 bases, leaving 10 bases of the junction unmatched. There are 15 residues in the CDR3. Germline CDR1 SEHNR, CDR2 FQNEAQ (reference sequence). The CDR3 loop reads CASSPRTGGAHEAFF. Here the CDR3 DNA reads TGTGCCAGCAGCCCCAGGACAGGGGGTGCCCATGAAGCTTTCTTT.

V and J are TRBV3-1 (or the pseudogene TRBV3-2) and TRBJ1-2, with D possibly being TRBD1 (6 bases). In germline, CDR1 is LGHDT, CDR2 YNNKEL (reference sequence). V was trimmed by 1 base and J by 5 bases, leaving 11 bases between them. CDR3 length: 14 residues. Here the CDR3 reads CASSQGQATYGYTF. CDR3 DNA sequence: TGTGCCAGCAGCCAAGGACAGGCGACATATGGCTACACCTTC.

This sequence joins TRBV11-2 and TRBJ1-2; 8 bases fit TRBD1. The CDR3 loop spans 14 amino acids. J gave up 8 bases and V 1 base, and 6 bases lay outside the gene matches. Germline values: CDR1 SGHAT, CDR2 FQNNGV. CDR3 DNA sequence: TGTGCCAGCAGCTTAGTAAGGACAGGGAACGGCTACACCTTC. Translation: CASSLVRTGNGYTF.

The chain uses TRBV12-3 or TRBV12-4 and TRBJ1-2; D is ambiguous. V was cut by 7 bases and J by 5 bases, with 11 bases left in between. The CDR3 length is 12 residues. CDR3 nucleotides: TGTGCCAGCAAGGCCCTTACATATGGCTACACCTTC. It specifies CASKALTYGYTF.

The chain recombines TRBV9 with TRBJ1-6, with D perhaps matching TRBD1 (5 bases). V lost 3 bases to trimming and J lost 10 bases, with 17 bases between them. CDR1 SGDLS and CDR2 YYNGEE come from the germline V gene. This CDR3 region has 15 residues. CDR3 in amino acids: CASSELGDGRSPLHF. CDR3 DNA: TGTGCCAGCAGCGAACTAGGGGACGGGAGATCACCCCTCCACTTT.

This clone was seen more than once but under ten times. The chain employs TRBV21-1 and TRBJ2-5; the table calls TRBD2, which could not be checked here. TRBV21-1 is termed a pseudogene. The CDR3 is made up of 15 amino acids. The DNA of the CDR3 is TGTGCCAGCAGCCCAACTAGCGGGTCGCAAGAGACCCAGTACTTC. This codes for CASSPTSGSQETQYF.

This clone occurred once. The chain combines TRBV4-3 with TRBJ1-4; 10 bases are a match to TRBD1. CDR1 is LGHNA and CDR2 is YSLEER in the germline V gene. The CDR3 is 16 residues long. V shed 3 bases, J shed 4 bases, and the junction held 5 bases outside the gene matches. The CDR3 here is CASSHLGTGDNEKLFF. The CDR3 DNA sequence: TGCGCCAGCAGCCACCTCGGGACAGGGGATAATGAAAAACTGTTTTTT.

This clone was seen more than once but under ten times. The rearrangement joins TRBV9 to TRBJ1-1; TRBD1 matches at 7 bases. Germline V gives CDR1 SGDLS, CDR2 YYNGEE. The V gene end was trimmed by 0 bases and the J gene end by 6 bases; junction bases not matched to a gene: 5. This CDR3 region has 14 residues. For the CDR3, the DNA is TGTGCCAGCAGCGTAGGACAGGGATTCCCTGAAGCTTTCTTT. It encodes CASSVGQGFPEAFF.